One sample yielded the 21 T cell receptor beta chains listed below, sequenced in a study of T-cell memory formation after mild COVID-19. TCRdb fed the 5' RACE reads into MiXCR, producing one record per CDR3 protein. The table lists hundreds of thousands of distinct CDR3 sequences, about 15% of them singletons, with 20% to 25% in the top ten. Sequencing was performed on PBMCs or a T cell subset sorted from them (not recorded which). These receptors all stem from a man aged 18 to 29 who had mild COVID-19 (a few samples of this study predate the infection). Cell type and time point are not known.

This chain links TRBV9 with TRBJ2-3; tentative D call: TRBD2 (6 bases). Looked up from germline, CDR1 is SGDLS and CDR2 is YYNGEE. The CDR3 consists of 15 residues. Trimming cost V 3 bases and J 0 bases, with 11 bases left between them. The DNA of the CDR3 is TGTGCCAGCAGCGGCGGGGAAACTAGCACAGATACGCAGTATTTT. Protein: CASSGGETSTDTQYF.

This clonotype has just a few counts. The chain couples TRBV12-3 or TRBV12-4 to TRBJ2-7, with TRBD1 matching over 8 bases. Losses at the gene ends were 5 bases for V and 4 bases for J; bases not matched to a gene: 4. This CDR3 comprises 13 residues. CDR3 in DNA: TGTGCCAGCAGTGAAAGGGACAGGTACGAGCAGTACTTC. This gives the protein CASSERDRYEQYF.

The CDR3, as DNA: TGTGCCAGCAGCTTAGGAGGGTTAGAGGGGGGAGAGACCCAGTACTTC. Translation gives CASSLGGLEGGETQYF. The chain carries TRBV7-6 and TRBJ2-5, with D perhaps being TRBD1 or TRBD2 (6 bases each). CDR1 SGHVS and CDR2 FNYEAQ come from the germline V gene. This CDR3 has 16 amino acids. The V and J ends lost 1 base and 4 bases respectively, with 16 bases between them.

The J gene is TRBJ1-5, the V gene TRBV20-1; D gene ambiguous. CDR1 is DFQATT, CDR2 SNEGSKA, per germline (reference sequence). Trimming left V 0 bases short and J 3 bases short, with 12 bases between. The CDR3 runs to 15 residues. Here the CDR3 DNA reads TGCAGTGCTAGAGATTTAAGGGAACTCAATCAGCCCCAGCATTTT. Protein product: CSARDLRELNQPQHF.

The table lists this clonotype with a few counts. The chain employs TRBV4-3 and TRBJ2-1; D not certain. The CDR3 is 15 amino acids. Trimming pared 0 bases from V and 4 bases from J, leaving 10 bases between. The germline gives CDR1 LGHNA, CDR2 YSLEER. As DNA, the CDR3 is TGCGCCAGCAGCCAAGATATGACGATATACAATGAGCAGTTCTTC. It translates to CASSQDMTIYNEQFF.

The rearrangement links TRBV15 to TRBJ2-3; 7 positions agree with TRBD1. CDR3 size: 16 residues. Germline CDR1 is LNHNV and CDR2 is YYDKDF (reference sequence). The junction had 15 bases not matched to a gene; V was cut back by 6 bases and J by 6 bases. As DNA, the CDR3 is TGTGCCACCAGGAGGAAGGGGGCCTACCCCGAGGATACGCAGTATTTT. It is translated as CATRRKGAYPEDTQYF.

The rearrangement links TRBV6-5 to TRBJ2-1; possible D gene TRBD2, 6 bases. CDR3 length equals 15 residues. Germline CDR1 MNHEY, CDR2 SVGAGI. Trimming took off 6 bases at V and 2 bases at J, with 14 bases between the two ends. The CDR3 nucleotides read TGTGCCAGCAGCCGCGCCGGGGAGGCCTACAATGAGCAGTTCTTC. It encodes CASSRAGEAYNEQFF.

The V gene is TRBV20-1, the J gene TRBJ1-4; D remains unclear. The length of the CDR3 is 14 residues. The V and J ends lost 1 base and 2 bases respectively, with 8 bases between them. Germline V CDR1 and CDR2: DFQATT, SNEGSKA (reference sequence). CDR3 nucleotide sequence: TGCAGTGCTAGAGCCTGGTCTACTAATGAAAAACTGTTTTTT. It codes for CSARAWSTNEKLFF.

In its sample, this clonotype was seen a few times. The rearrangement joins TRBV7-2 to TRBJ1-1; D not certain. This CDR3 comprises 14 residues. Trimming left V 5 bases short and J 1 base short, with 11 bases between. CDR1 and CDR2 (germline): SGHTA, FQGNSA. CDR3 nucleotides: TGTGCCAGCAGCCCCTCCCCCTGGAACACTGAAGCTTTCTTT. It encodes CASSPSPWNTEAFF.

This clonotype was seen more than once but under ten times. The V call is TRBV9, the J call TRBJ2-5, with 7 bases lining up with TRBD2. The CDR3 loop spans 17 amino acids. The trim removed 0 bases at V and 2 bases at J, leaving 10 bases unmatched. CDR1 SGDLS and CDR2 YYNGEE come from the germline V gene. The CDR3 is CASSVGGGLGGQETQYF. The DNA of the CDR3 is TGTGCCAGCAGCGTAGGTGGCGGACTAGGAGGTCAAGAGACCCAGTACTTC. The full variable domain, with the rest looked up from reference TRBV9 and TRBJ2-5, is DSGVTQTPKHLITATGQRVTLRCSPRSGDLSVYWYQQSLDQGLQFLIQYYNGEERAKGNILERFSAQQFPDLHSELNLSSLELGDSALYFCASSVGGGLGGQETQYFGPGTRLLVL.

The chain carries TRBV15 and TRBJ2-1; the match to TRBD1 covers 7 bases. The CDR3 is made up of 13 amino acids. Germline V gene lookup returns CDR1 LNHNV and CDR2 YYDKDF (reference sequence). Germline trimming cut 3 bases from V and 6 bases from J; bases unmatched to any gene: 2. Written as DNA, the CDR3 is TGTGCCACCAGCAGTCGACAGGGCAATGAGCAGTTCTTC. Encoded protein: CATSSRQGNEQFF. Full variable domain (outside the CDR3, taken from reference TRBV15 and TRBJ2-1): DAMVIQNPRYQVTQFGKPVTLSCSQTLNHNVMYWYQQKSSQAPKLLFHYYDKDFNNEADTPDNFQSRRPNTSFCFLDIRSPGLGDTAMYLCATSSRQGNEQFFGPGTRLTVL.

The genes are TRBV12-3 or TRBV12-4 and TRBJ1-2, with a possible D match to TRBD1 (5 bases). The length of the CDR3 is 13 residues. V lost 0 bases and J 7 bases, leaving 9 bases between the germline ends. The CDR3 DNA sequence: TGTGCCAGCAGTTTAGCGAGAGGGGTTGGCTACACCTTC. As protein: CASSLARGVGYTF.

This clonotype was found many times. The CDR3 here is CASSYRPLSPGANVLTF. CDR3 DNA: TGTGCCAGCAGTTACCGACCCCTCTCCCCTGGGGCCAACGTCCTGACTTTC. The chain couples TRBV6-2 or TRBV6-3 to TRBJ2-6, with D hard to call. CDR1 and CDR2 from the germline V gene are MNHEY and SVGEGT. With 2 bases removed from V and 2 bases from J, the gap between germline ends came to 13 bases. This CDR3 is built from 17 residues.

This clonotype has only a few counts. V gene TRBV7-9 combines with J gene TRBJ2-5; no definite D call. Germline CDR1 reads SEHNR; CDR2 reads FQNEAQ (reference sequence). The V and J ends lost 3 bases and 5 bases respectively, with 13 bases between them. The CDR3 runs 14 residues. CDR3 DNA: TGTGCCAGCAGCTTGTTTGCAGGTGGGGAGACCCAGTACTTC. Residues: CASSLFAGGETQYF. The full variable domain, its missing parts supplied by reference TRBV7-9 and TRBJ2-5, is DTGVSQNPRHKITKRGQNVTFRCDPISEHNRLYWYRQTLGQGPEFLTYFQNEAQLEKSRLLSDRFSAERPKGSFSTLEIQRTEQGDSAMYLCASSLFAGGETQYFGPGTRLLVL.

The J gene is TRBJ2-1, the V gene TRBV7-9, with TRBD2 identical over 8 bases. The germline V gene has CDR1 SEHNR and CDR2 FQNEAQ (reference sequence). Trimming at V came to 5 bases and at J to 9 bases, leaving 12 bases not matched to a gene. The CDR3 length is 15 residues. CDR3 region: CASSAPERGRSEQFF. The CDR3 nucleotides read TGTGCCAGCAGCGCCCCTGAGCGGGGGAGGAGTGAGCAGTTCTTC.

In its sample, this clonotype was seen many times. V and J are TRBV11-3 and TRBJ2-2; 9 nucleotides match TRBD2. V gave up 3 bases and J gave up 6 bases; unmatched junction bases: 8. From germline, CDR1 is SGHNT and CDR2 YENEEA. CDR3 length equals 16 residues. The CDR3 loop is CASSFRGAGGPGELFF. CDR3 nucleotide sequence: TGTGCCAGCAGCTTTCGTGGCGCGGGGGGGCCCGGGGAGCTGTTTTTT. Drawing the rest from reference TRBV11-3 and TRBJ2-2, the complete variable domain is EAGVVQSPRYKIIEKKQPVAFWCNPISGHNTLYWYLQNLGQGPELLIRYENEEAVDDSQLPKDRFSAERLKGVDSTLKIQPAELGDSAVYLCASSFRGAGGPGELFFGEGSRLTVL.

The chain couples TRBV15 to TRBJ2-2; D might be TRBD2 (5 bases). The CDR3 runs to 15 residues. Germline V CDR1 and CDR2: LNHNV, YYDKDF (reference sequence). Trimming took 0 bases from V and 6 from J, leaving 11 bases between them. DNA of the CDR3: TGTGCCACCAGCAGAGATTTGAGGGAAGCCGGGGAGCTGTTTTTT. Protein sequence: CATSRDLREAGELFF.

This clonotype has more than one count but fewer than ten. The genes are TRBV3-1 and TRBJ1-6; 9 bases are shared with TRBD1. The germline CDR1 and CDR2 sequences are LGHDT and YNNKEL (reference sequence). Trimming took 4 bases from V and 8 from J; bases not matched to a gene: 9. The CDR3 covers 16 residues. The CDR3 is CASSPLSGTGHSPLHF. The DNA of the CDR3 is TGTGCCAGCAGCCCGCTATCCGGGACAGGGCATTCACCCCTCCACTTT.

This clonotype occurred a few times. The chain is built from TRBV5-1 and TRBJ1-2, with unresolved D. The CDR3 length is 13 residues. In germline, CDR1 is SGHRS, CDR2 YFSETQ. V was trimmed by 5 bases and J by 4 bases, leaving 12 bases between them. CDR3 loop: CASSKKDIYGYTF. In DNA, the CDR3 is TGCGCCAGCAGTAAGAAAGATATCTATGGCTACACCTTC.

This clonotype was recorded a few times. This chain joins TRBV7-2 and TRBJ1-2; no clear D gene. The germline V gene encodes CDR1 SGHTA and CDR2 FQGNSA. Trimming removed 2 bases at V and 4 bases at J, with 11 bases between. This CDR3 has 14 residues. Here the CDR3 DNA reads TGTGCCAGCAGCTTAAACCGCCTCGGCTATGGCTACACCTTC. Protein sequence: CASSLNRLGYGYTF.

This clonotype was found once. The CDR3 DNA sequence: TGTGCCAGCAGCGCCCGGATACAGGGTGAAGCTTTCTTT. Protein sequence: CASSARIQGEAFF. This chain connects TRBV7-2 to TRBJ1-1, with D possibly matching TRBD1 (6 bases). Germline CDR1 SGHTA, CDR2 FQGNSA. Between the trimmed V and J ends, which lost 5 bases and 7 bases, there was a span of 14 bases. The CDR3 sequence is 13 residues long. Full variable domain (outside the CDR3, taken from reference TRBV7-2 and TRBJ1-1): GAGVSQSPSNKVTEKGKDVELRCDPISGHTALYWYRQSLGQGLEFLIYFQGNSAPDKSGLPSDRFSAERTGGSVSTLTIQRTQQEDSAVYLCASSARIQGEAFFGQGTRLTVV.